Following are 9 T cell receptor beta chains from one sample sequenced in a study of control samples from healthy donors and cancer patients. The data were produced by immunoSEQ multiplex PCR, yet TCRdb's version contains in-frame clones alone and is incomplete. The sample lists over 150,000 clones, about 94% occurring once. Input material: blood. The origin of the receptors is a man aged 40-49 years in good health.

This sequence joins TRBV7-3 and TRBJ2-7; no firm D call. V lost 1 base and J lost 6, with 10 bases in between. Germline-derived CDR1 and CDR2 are SGHTA and FQGTGA. The CDR3 runs 13 residues. The CDR3 here is CASSLIASAEQYF. CDR3 sequence (DNA): TGTGCCAGCAGCTTAATTGCCTCTGCCGAGCAGTACTTC. Complete variable domain (other parts from reference TRBV7-3 and TRBJ2-7): GAGVSQTPSNKVTEKGKYVELRCDPISGHTALYWYRQSLGQGPEFLIYFQGTGAADDSGLPNDRFFAVRPEGSVSTLKIQRTERGDSAVYLCASSLIASAEQYFGPGTRLTVT.

This clone was recorded once. The chain joins TRBV6-5 to TRBJ2-2, with D unclear. CDR1 MNHEY and CDR2 SVGAGI come from the germline V gene. The CDR3 spans 13 residues. The germline V and J ends were trimmed by 6 bases and 5 bases, with 10 bases remaining between them. The CDR3 DNA is TGTGCCAGCAGGAGCCATGTAACCGGGGAGCTGTTTTTT. As protein: CASRSHVTGELFF.

The CDR3: CASSSRVAGGPGYF. The CDR3 nucleotides are TGTGCCAGCAGCTCCCGCGTAGCGGGGGGACCCGGGTATTTT. The rearrangement links TRBV13 to TRBJ2-3; 10 bases agree with TRBD2. J was trimmed by 14 bases and V by 4 bases; bases with no gene match: 12. The germline V gene has CDR1 PRHDT and CDR2 FYEKMQ (reference sequence). The CDR3 covers 14 residues.

The gene calls are TRBV5-5 and TRBJ2-1, with unresolved D. V was trimmed by 2 bases and J by 6 bases, leaving 12 bases between them. The CDR3 extends over 14 amino acids. Germline V gives CDR1 SGHKS, CDR2 YYEKEE (reference sequence). In nucleotides, the CDR3 is TGTGCCAGCAGCTTTTTCACAAAGGGCAATGAGCAGTTCTTC. Its protein is CASSFFTKGNEQFF.

The rearrangement links TRBV3-1 (or the pseudogene TRBV3-2) to TRBJ2-2, with unresolved D. V shed 1 base and J shed 4 bases, with 7 bases lying between them. The CDR3 length is 14 residues. Germline lookup yields CDR1 LGHDT and CDR2 YNNKEL (reference sequence). The CDR3 region has the DNA TGTGCCAGCAGCCAAGGATGGATCACCGGGGAGCTGTTTTTT. Translating it yields CASSQGWITGELFF.

The chain links TRBV6-5 to TRBJ1-1; D is possibly TRBD1 (6 bases). Trimming took off 7 bases at V and 10 bases at J, with 22 bases between the two ends. Germline CDR1 is MNHEY and CDR2 is SVGAGI. The CDR3 has 14 residues. CDR3 residues: CASKISSGVMGAFF. The CDR3 DNA is TGTGCCAGCAAAATCTCCTCAGGGGTAATGGGAGCTTTCTTT.

The gene calls are TRBV7-2 and TRBJ1-1; D unclear. V lost 5 bases and J lost 2, with 6 bases in between. The V gene's germline CDR1 is SGHTA and CDR2 FQGNSA. The CDR3 consists of 12 residues. The DNA for the CDR3 is TGTGCCAGCAGCCCCCGTAACACTGAAGCTTTCTTT. Translating it yields CASSPRNTEAFF.

The chain is built from TRBV12-3 or TRBV12-4 and TRBJ1-1, with no clear D. Trimming shortened V by 6 bases and J by 2 bases, and 10 bases separated the two germline ends. The CDR3 spans 13 residues. This chain's CDR3 is CASRRSRNTEAFF. CDR3 bases: TGTGCCAGCAGGAGAAGCAGAAACACTGAAGCTTTCTTT.

The chain carries TRBV2 and TRBJ1-1; 8 nucleotides line up with TRBD1. Germline trimming cut 4 bases from V and 2 bases from J; bases unmatched to any gene: 3. CDR3 size: 14 residues. Germline values: CDR1 SNHLY, CDR2 FYNNEI. For the CDR3, the DNA is TGTGCCAGCAGTGTTCAGGGGGCCAACACTGAAGCTTTCTTT. Translating gives CASSVQGANTEAFF.